This T cell receptor (beta chain) was obtained from a study of blood T cell repertoires in COVID-19. The overall study: Italy, Spain and the United States were the sources of the convalescent and acute COVID-19 samples. Sources were T cells, B-cell-depleted T cells, or PBMCs; the material itself was cDNA or gDNA.

This clone was observed a handful of times. Germline lookup yields CDR1 LNHDA and CDR2 SQIVND (reference sequence). The CDR3 has 16 residues. The V segment lost 7 bases and the J segment 2 bases; nucleotides outside the gene matches: 10. In the study's own analysis: For nucleated cells, counts were estimated from reference gene primer amplification. The data were produced by immunoSEQ multiplex PCR, yet TCRdb's version contains in-frame clones alone and is incomplete. V and J calls and clone size are as listed in that table; D and trimming were resolved from the DNA. Of under 250,000 clones listed, about nine tenths are singletons.

Sequences were obtained from peripheral blood. The chain recombines TRBV19 with TRBJ1-5; 8 bases align to TRBD1. The clonotype was recovered from a man aged 50-60 years with COVID-19, enrolled during active disease. DNA of the CDR3: TGTGCCAGTATGGTGACAGGGGAAGGGGGCAATCAGCCCCAGCATTTT. Translation: CASMVTGEGGNQPQHF.